The 6 T cell receptor beta chains given below trace back to one sample, sequenced in a study of blood T cell repertoires in COVID-19. Clones were sequenced by immunoSEQ multiplex PCR, and TCRdb holds only the in-frame ones, with some missing. This table has more than 75,000 clones, 65% to 90% appearing once. Source material: peripheral blood. These TCRs come from a man aged 80 or over with active or convalescent COVID-19.

J is TRBJ2-3 and V is TRBV2; no reliable D call. The CDR3 sequence is 14 residues long. Looked up from germline, CDR1 is SNHLY and CDR2 is FYNNEI. The V end lost 0 bases, the J end lost 6 bases, and 10 bases lay between the germline ends. CDR3 sequence (DNA): TGTGCCAGCAGTGAAGCAACACAATCGGATACGCAGTATTTT. Residues: CASSEATQSDTQYF. The entire variable domain, with the rest obtained from reference TRBV2 and TRBJ2-3, is as follows: EPEVTQTPSHQVTQMGQEVILRCVPISNHLYFYWYRQILGQKVEFLVSFYNNEISEKSEIFDDQFSVERPDGSNFTLKIRSTKLEDSAMYFCASSEATQSDTQYFGPGTRLTVL.

The chain has TRBV19 and TRBJ1-1; no definite D call. Per the germline V gene, CDR1 is LNHDA and CDR2 is SQIVND (reference sequence). Trimming took 6 bases from V and 2 from J, leaving 22 bases between them. The CDR3 is made up of 17 amino acids. The CDR3 DNA follows: TGTGCCAGTAGAAGAATGATTATTGAGGAATTAAACACTGAAGCTTTCTTT. Residues: CASRRMIIEELNTEAFF.

Turning to this clone: Sequence at one end of the junction differs from germline and may be a read error. The gene calls are TRBV7-7 and TRBJ2-5; 10 bases match TRBD2. The CDR3 runs 15 residues. From germline, CDR1 is SSHAT and CDR2 FNYEAQ (reference sequence). CDR3 sequence (DNA): TGTGCTAGCAGCTTAGGTTCTAGCGGGAGTGAGACCCAGTACTTC. Amino acid sequence: CASSLGSSGSETQYF.

The rearrangement links TRBV6-5 to TRBJ2-1; 10 positions match TRBD1. Germline CDR1 MNHEY, CDR2 SVGAGI. The CDR3 sequence is 14 residues long. V shed 6 bases, J shed 3 bases, and the junction held 2 bases outside the gene matches. This CDR3 reads CASRRDRGYNEQFF. The CDR3 DNA reads TGTGCCAGCAGACGGGACAGGGGCTACAATGAGCAGTTCTTC.

This chain uses TRBV20-1 with TRBJ2-4, with 7 nucleotides matching TRBD1. The junction had 11 bases not matched to a gene; V was cut back by 3 bases and J by 0 bases. The CDR3 sequence is 17 residues long. In germline, CDR1 is DFQATT, CDR2 SNEGSKA (reference sequence). The CDR3 bases are TGCAGTGCTAGTTCGGACAGGAGAACCTTAGCCAAAAACATTCAGTACTTC. It is translated as CSASSDRRTLAKNIQYF.

This clone has just one count. The V gene is TRBV9, the J gene TRBJ2-5, with D possibly being TRBD2 (6 bases). The CDR3 is 15 residues long. V was shortened by 4 bases and J by 5 bases, with 18 bases between the two germline ends. Germline V gives CDR1 SGDLS, CDR2 YYNGEE. The CDR3 DNA follows: TGTGCCAGCAGCCCCCCCTGGGGAGGTTGGGAGACCCAGTACTTC. This translates into CASSPPWGGWETQYF.